The clone carrying this T cell receptor (beta chain) was seen many times. Time point described: before trial treatment. The study gave donors nivolumab, ipilimumab, aspirin, low-dose cyclophosphamide and low-dose radiotherapy. Gene-specific TRAV and TRBV primers were used for first-strand cDNA, covering alpha and beta chains. For amplifying TCRs, the PCR ran for about 22 cycles with Phusion, which was used together with a constant-region primer and the adapter on the V primers. TCRdb reprocessed the reads via MiXCR and lists one record per CDR3 protein. The repertoire holds tens of thousands of distinct CDR3 sequences, with roughly a sixth as singletons. The CDR3 runs to 16 residues. Germline CDR1 is SGDLS and CDR2 is YYNGEE. V shed 3 bases, J shed 3 bases, and the junction held 9 bases outside the gene matches. These data come from a study of low-dose radiotherapy and immunotherapy resistance in tumors. Across the whole study: Cohort 2 patients were irradiated with 1 Gy every two weeks, reaching 13 Gy over 26 weeks.

The TCR comes from a male donor with prostate cancer. The source material was PBMCs, sampled before treatment. The chain links TRBV9 to TRBJ2-1; 7 bases are a match to TRBD1. The CDR3 is CASSARMGQYYNEQFF. CDR3 in DNA: TGTGCCAGCAGCGCTAGGATGGGACAGTACTACAATGAGCAGTTCTTC.